Below, 22 T cell receptor beta chains from the same sample are listed, as sequenced in a study of PD-1 blockade in classical Hodgkin lymphoma. The method was immunoSEQ multiplex PCR; TCRdb's version includes in-frame clones alone and lacks a portion of them. Among about 58,000 clones listed, more than 85% were seen once. Every single patient, without exception, relapsed after autologous stem cell transplantation, and brentuximab vedotin exposure varied. Sequencing was performed on peripheral blood mononuclear cells (PBMCs), taken before the second cycle of nivolumab. The receptors here all came from a human donor with classical Hodgkin lymphoma.

The gene calls are TRBV7-2 and TRBJ2-1; possible D gene TRBD2, 5 bases. The germline gives CDR1 SGHTA, CDR2 FQGNSA. CDR3 length: 15 residues. V shed 1 base and J shed 6 bases, with 13 bases lying between them. The DNA of the CDR3 is TGTGCCAGCAGCTTAGGGTCTAGCTTAGGCAATGAGCAGTTCTTC. Translating gives CASSLGSSLGNEQFF.

This sequence joins TRBV6-5 and TRBJ2-1; 7 bases fit TRBD1. Germline V lookup: CDR1 MNHEY, CDR2 SVGAGI. V dropped 6 bases and J dropped 7; count of bases not matched to a gene: 12. This CDR3 has 15 residues. The CDR3 DNA is TGTGCCAGCAGACTGCGCGCAGGGGGTGGGAATGAGCAGTTCTTC. It translates to CASRLRAGGGNEQFF.

This rearrangement joins TRBV30 to TRBJ1-1; D might be TRBD1 (5 bases). The CDR3 sequence is 13 residues long. The V gene's germline CDR1 is GTSNPN and CDR2 SVGIG (reference sequence). V was shortened by 4 bases and J by 4 bases, with 13 bases between the two germline ends. CDR3 sequence (DNA): TGTGCCTGGAAGGGTATCGGGGCCACTGAAGCTTTCTTT. The encoded protein is CAWKGIGATEAFF.

The chain links TRBV2 to TRBJ1-1; D unresolved. V dropped 6 bases and J dropped 1 base, with 9 bases sitting between them. Germline V gene data show CDR1 as SNHLY and CDR2 as FYNNEI. The CDR3 totals 13 residues. The CDR3: CASRDDSNTEAFF. The DNA of the CDR3 is TGTGCCAGCAGGGACGATTCGAACACTGAAGCTTTCTTT.

V is TRBV29-1 and J is TRBJ2-3; no definite D call. The germline V gene encodes CDR1 SQVTM and CDR2 ANQGSEA. V dropped 7 bases and J dropped 6 bases, with 8 bases sitting between them. The CDR3 is made up of 10 amino acids. The CDR3 sequence: CSAPLDTQYF. The DNA for the CDR3 is TGCAGCGCCCCTCTGGATACGCAGTATTTT.

V and J are TRBV4-2 and TRBJ1-3; 7 bases agree with TRBD1. With 3 bases clipped from V and 0 bases from J, the junction kept 11 bases outside the gene matches. Germline V gene sequence: CDR1 LGHNA, CDR2 YNFKEQ. This CDR3 region has 18 residues. The CDR3 nucleotides read TGTGCCAGCAGCCAGAGAGGACAGGTTTTGTCCTCTGGAAACACCATATATTTT. Translation: CASSQRGQVLSSGNTIYF.

The chain is built from TRBV7-7 and TRBJ2-3; 11 positions agree with TRBD2. Germline CDR1 reads SSHAT; CDR2 reads FNYEAQ (reference sequence). V gave up 2 bases and J gave up 4 bases; unmatched junction bases: 5. CDR3 length equals 16 residues. CDR3 sequence: CASSLNSGGAPDTQYF. CDR3 in DNA: TGTGCCAGCAGCTTAAATAGCGGGGGGGCCCCAGATACGCAGTATTTT.

The rearrangement links TRBV6-5 to TRBJ1-3; no reliable D call. Trimming cost V 0 bases and J 0 bases, with 9 bases left between them. The CDR3 has 16 residues. The V gene's germline CDR1 is MNHEY and CDR2 SVGAGI. The CDR3 region has the DNA TGTGCCAGCAGTTACTCTTCGGTGAGCTCTGGAAACACCATATATTTT. Encoded protein: CASSYSSVSSGNTIYF.

The rearrangement joins TRBV7-3 to TRBJ1-1; TRBD1 matches 7 bases. V dropped 1 base and J dropped 11; count of bases not matched to a gene: 7. The germline V gene encodes CDR1 SGHTA and CDR2 FQGTGA. The CDR3 totals 13 residues. The CDR3 here is CASSLNPTGWAFF. The CDR3, as DNA: TGTGCCAGCAGCTTAAATCCGACAGGGTGGGCTTTCTTT.

The chain is built from TRBV7-9 and TRBJ2-7, with TRBD1 matching 10 bases. Germline V CDR1 and CDR2: SEHNR, FQNEAQ (reference sequence). CDR3 length: 15 amino acids. With 5 bases clipped from V and 3 bases from J, the junction kept 7 bases outside the gene matches. The CDR3 DNA sequence: TGTGCCAGCAGCATAGAGGACAGGGGGAGCTACGAGCAGTACTTC. Amino acid sequence: CASSIEDRGSYEQYF.

The rearrangement uses TRBV27 and TRBJ2-1, with D perhaps TRBD2 (5 bases). The CDR3 has 14 residues. The V gene's germline CDR1 is MNHEY and CDR2 SMNVEV (reference sequence). V dropped 3 bases and J dropped 0 bases, with 6 bases sitting between them. This chain's CDR3 is CASSFRGSYNEQFF. The CDR3 nucleotides are TGTGCCAGCAGTTTTCGGGGCTCCTACAATGAGCAGTTCTTC.

This chain links TRBV19 with TRBJ1-1; D may be TRBD1 (5 bases). The germline CDR1 and CDR2 sequences are LNHDA and SQIVND (reference sequence). The CDR3 length is 15 residues. V was shortened by 5 bases and J by 0 bases, with 13 bases between the two germline ends. The DNA of the CDR3 is TGTGCCAGTAGTCCCCACAGGAGAATGAACACTGAAGCTTTCTTT. It is translated as CASSPHRRMNTEAFF.

The genes are TRBV18 and TRBJ1-5; D gene uncertain. This CDR3 is 12 amino acids long. CDR1 is KGHSH and CDR2 is LQKENI in the germline V gene. V lost 6 bases and J 9 bases, leaving 12 bases between the germline ends. The CDR3 nucleotides read TGTGCCAGCTCCGCCGGGGTCCTGCCCCAGCATTTT. Translating it yields CASSAGVLPQHF.

The chain employs TRBV21-1 and TRBJ1-1; the DNA was not compared with TRBD1, the D call given in the table. TRBV21-1 represents a pseudogene. CDR3 length: 18 residues. This CDR3 reads CASIQNRDRFFRNTEAFF. CDR3 in DNA: TGTGCCAGCATCCAAAATCGGGACAGGTTCTTTCGGAACACTGAAGCTTTCTTT.

The CDR3, as DNA: TGCGCCAGCAGCCTCCCCGCGCCTGGAAACACCATATATTTT. It encodes CASSLPAPGNTIYF. The chain links TRBV5-1 to TRBJ1-3; D call uncertain. V was cut by 4 bases and J by 2 bases, with 10 bases left in between. The CDR3 runs to 14 residues. Per germline, CDR1 SGHRS and CDR2 YFSETQ. The full variable domain, its missing parts supplied by reference TRBV5-1 and TRBJ1-3, is KAGVTQTPRYLIKTRGQQVTLSCSPISGHRSVSWYQQTPGQGLQFLFEYFSETQRNKGNFPGRFSGRQFSNSRSEMNVSTLELGDSALYLCASSLPAPGNTIYFGEGSWLTVV.

The chain employs TRBV4-3 and TRBJ2-7; 8 bases match TRBD1. Trimming cost V 1 base and J 1 base; bases outside gene matches: 3. Germline CDR1 LGHNA, CDR2 YSLEER. The CDR3 has 15 residues. The CDR3 bases are TGCGCCAGCAGCCAAGTCAGGGGGCATTCCTACGAGCAGTACTTC. Residues: CASSQVRGHSYEQYF.

The chain recombines TRBV21-1 with TRBJ1-2. TRBV21-1 constitutes a pseudogene. The CDR3 runs 14 residues. CDR3 residues: CASSKGGYSDGYTF. CDR3 nucleotide sequence: TGTGCCAGCAGCAAAGGGGGATACTCCGATGGCTACACCTTC.

The J gene is TRBJ1-2, the V gene TRBV12-5; unclear D gene. This CDR3 comprises 13 residues. Germline V gene data show CDR1 as LGHNT and CDR2 as FRNRAP. With 6 bases removed from V and 1 base from J, the gap between germline ends came to 9 bases. The CDR3 bases are TGTGCTAGTGGCACGGGAGATAACTATGGCTACACCTTC. Its translation: CASGTGDNYGYTF.

This clone has a single count. This chain uses TRBV2 with TRBJ1-4; possibly TRBD1 for D (6 bases). The CDR3 extends over 12 amino acids. CDR1 and CDR2 from the germline V gene are SNHLY and FYNNEI. V gave up 7 bases and J gave up 5 bases, with 8 bases separating them. CDR3 protein: CASTQGNEKLFF. CDR3 DNA: TGTGCCAGCACACAGGGCAATGAAAAACTGTTTTTT.

This sequence joins TRBV27 and TRBJ2-1; D might be TRBD1 (6 bases). V gave up 3 bases and J gave up 9 bases, with 27 bases separating them. This CDR3 is built from 18 residues. From germline, CDR1 is MNHEY and CDR2 SMNVEV (reference sequence). Here the CDR3 reads CASSFISPGQIGTIEQFF. The DNA of the CDR3 is TGTGCCAGCAGTTTCATTTCTCCGGGACAAATAGGCACCATTGAGCAGTTCTTC.

As to this clone: A far larger clone is only one base removed, so a read error is likely. Other DNA sequences in this specimen translate into the identical CDR3. The rearrangement links TRBV4-2 to TRBJ2-7; 13 bases align to TRBD2. Germline V gene lookup returns CDR1 LGHNA and CDR2 YNFKEQ. The CDR3 loop spans 16 amino acids. J gave up 4 bases and V 1 base, and 4 bases lay outside the gene matches. The CDR3 loop reads CASSQVSGLAGYEQYF. Here the CDR3 DNA reads TGTGCCAGCAGCCAAGTTTCGGGACTAGCGGGGTACGAGCAGTACTTC.

The V gene is TRBV7-9, the J gene TRBJ2-3; 11 nucleotides line up with TRBD2. The CDR3 is 15 amino acids. Germline CDR1 and CDR2: SEHNR and FQNEAQ (reference sequence). After removal of 8 bases from V and 4 bases from J, the junction contained 8 bases not matched to a gene. The DNA of the CDR3 is TGTGCCAGCGGACACATAGCGGGAGGGGCAGATACGCAGTATTTT. As protein: CASGHIAGGADTQYF.